This TCR beta chain was sequenced in a study of PD-1 blockade in classical Hodgkin lymphoma (dated by TCRdb to the early 2020s). For context, the study as a whole: Nivolumab dosing was 3 mg/kg intravenously every 2 weeks, continuing until either disease progression or unacceptable toxicity. A peripheral blood immune signature of response to PD-1 blockade in classical Hodgkin lymphoma was defined using TCR beta sequencing and CyTOF.

The germline V gene (reference sequence) gives CDR1 as LNHDA and CDR2 as SQIVND. The CDR3 runs 13 amino acids, cysteine and phenylalanine included. The retained sequence is limited to the CDR3, 39 bases, with the frame set at the first base. V loses 6 bases of germline sequence and J loses 5 bases, and the interval between the two ends is 13 bases. The Qiagen DNeasy kit was used to extract genomic DNA from unsorted PBMCs and from the negatively selected CD4+ and CD8+ fractions. Using primers that anneal to V and J segments, immunoSEQ multiplex PCR amplified the TCR beta CDR3 regions. A synthetic immune receptor repertoire was used to minimize amplification bias, and any remaining bias was removed computationally after sequencing. In the authors' own workflow: Custom Python scripts were used to quantify repertoire diversity as the Shannon entropy index. Unsorted, CD4+ and CD8+ repertoires were examined separately, except in combined analyses, for which CD4+ and CD8+ sequences were merged in silico. Clonal expansion was defined as a frequency increase of at least 2-fold after treatment compared with C1D1, and clones undetected at baseline were assigned a pseudocount of 0.5. Clones with 0 or 1 copy at C1D1 were classified as singleton clones, and clones with 2 or more copies were classified as non-singleton clones. Clones expanded in unsorted samples were labelled as CD4+, CD8+ or unknown by matching protein sequences in sorted samples from the same patient. Wilcoxon tests were applied to paired samples to test diversity changes from C1D1 to C4D1. TCRdb holds this immuneACCESS table with in-frame rearrangements only. Some clones are missing; in checked studies, unresolved V genes explain under half, and the rest has no known cause. The DNA gave D and trimming, while V, J and clone size come from that table. Across this sample there are about 90,000 clones, with around nine tenths seen only once. About 2.9% of the sample is taken by the ten largest.

The study at large found these results: Patients starting nivolumab less than 1 year after ASCT had lower diversity and were excluded from later analyses to avoid confounding by immune reconstitution. Among trial patients, those achieving complete response had baseline diversity similar to that of newly diagnosed patients, while diversity was significantly lower in partial responders and progressors. Baseline TCR diversity was reported to be lower in newly diagnosed patients than in healthy donors and to be lower still in relapsed/refractory patients. Only a single clinical trial cohort was studied, and what caused the repertoire differences, possibly disease activity or prior therapy, remained undefined. A significant rise by C4D1 was seen in CD4+ but not CD8+ TCR diversity (p=0.0027 vs p=0.16), with the rise being most apparent in complete responders (p=0.02).

As regards this clone: Its antigen is unknown. Within one base of it there is no much larger clone, and no base qualities were kept.

Sample time point, as interpreted from the label and publication: cycle 4 day 1 (C4D1), after 6 weeks of nivolumab. Every trial patient had relapsed following autologous stem cell transplantation, and prior brentuximab vedotin exposure was what differed among cohorts A, B and C. A total of fewer than 65 patients with relapsed/refractory classical Hodgkin lymphoma made up the trial cohort, and each patient's best overall response was complete response, partial response or progressive disease. In the multi-cohort phase II CheckMate 205 trial, trial patients received single-agent nivolumab. Best overall response was determined by an independent review committee according to the 2007 International Working Group response criteria. Trial PBMCs were collected immediately before nivolumab initiation (C1D1) and during therapy at cycle 2 day 1 and cycle 4 day 1. Peripheral blood was collected in 8 mL Vacutainer Cell Preparation Tubes, from which PBMCs were isolated by centrifugation and then cryopreserved.

Specimen: peripheral blood mononuclear cells (PBMCs), collected before the fourth cycle of nivolumab. The source is a human donor with classical Hodgkin lymphoma. In this chain, TRBV19 is recombined with TRBJ1-1, with TRBD1 perhaps the D gene, on 6 matching bases. The nucleotide sequence is TGTGCCAGTAGATCCCAAGACAGGACTGAAGCTTTCTTT. Translated, this is CASRSQDRTEAFF.